Described below is a single T cell receptor (beta chain) sequence and its context. From the PCR reads, TCRdb called clonotypes with MiXCR, one entry per CDR3 protein. The sample holds about 6,600 distinct CDR3 sequences, about 29% seen once. These data come from a study of immune characterization of retroperitoneal liposarcoma. The specimen sequenced was tumor tissue. The origin of this receptor is a female donor with retroperitoneal liposarcoma.

The CDR3 DNA reads TGCGCCAGCAGTGAGGGGCTAGCGGGAGGGGCCGGGGAGCTGTTTTTT. Amino acid sequence: CASSEGLAGGAGELFF. The chain uses TRBV10-2 and TRBJ2-2, with 12 bases aligning to TRBD2. V trimming: 2 bases; J trimming: 6 bases; junction bases outside the gene matches: 4. The CDR3 totals 16 residues. Per germline, CDR1 WSHSY and CDR2 SAAADI.